The sequence of this TCR beta chain was determined in a study of T cell repertoires in cytomegalovirus infection. In the study overall: It can be stated that public TCR beta signatures indicated CMV infection as well as a matching HLA type.

Using its own MiXCR run on the reads, TCRdb lists one record per CDR3 protein. The sample has around 570,000 distinct CDR3 sequences; approximately 40% are singletons. This clonotype was seen a handful of times. Its target is not known. Losses at the gene ends were 0 bases for V and 10 bases for J; bases not matched to a gene: 4. There are 15 residues in the CDR3. Germline V gives CDR1 SGHTA, CDR2 FQGNSA. The rearrangement links TRBV7-2 to TRBJ2-1; the match to TRBD1 covers 12 bases. Material: cultured PBMCs, obtained from culture after CMV antigen stimulation. The clonotype was recovered from a human donor in good health (CMV status not recorded). Some clones in this sample may be carry-over from other donors' samples. CDR3 in DNA: TGTGCCAGCAGCTTAGCCCCTGGGACAGGGGGCGAGCAGTTCTTC. Amino acids: CASSLAPGTGGEQFF. Together with reference TRBV7-2 and TRBJ2-1, the CDR3 gives the full variable domain: GAGVSQSPSNKVTEKGKDVELRCDPISGHTALYWYRQSLGQGLEFLIYFQGNSAPDKSGLPSDRFSAERTGGSVSTLTIQRTQQEDSAVYLCASSLAPGTGGEQFFGPGTRLTVL.